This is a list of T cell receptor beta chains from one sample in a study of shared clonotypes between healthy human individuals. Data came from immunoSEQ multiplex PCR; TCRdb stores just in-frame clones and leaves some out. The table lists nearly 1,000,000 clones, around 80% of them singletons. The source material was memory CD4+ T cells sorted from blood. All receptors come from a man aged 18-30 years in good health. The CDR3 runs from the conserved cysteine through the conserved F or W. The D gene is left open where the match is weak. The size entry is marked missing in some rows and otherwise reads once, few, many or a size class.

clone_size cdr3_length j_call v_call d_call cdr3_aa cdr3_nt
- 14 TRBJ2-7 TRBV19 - CASSLGPSRYEQYF TGTGCCAGTAGTCTTGGGCCTAGCCGCTACGAGCAGTACTTC
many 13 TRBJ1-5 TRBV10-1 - CASSENSNQPQHF TGCGCCAGCAGTGAGAATAGCAATCAGCCCCAGCATTTT
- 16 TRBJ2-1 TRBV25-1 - CASSELEGLDLNEQFF TGTGCCAGCAGTGAGCTCGAGGGACTCGATCTCAATGAGCAGTTCTTC
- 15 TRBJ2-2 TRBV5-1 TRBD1 CASSLTGQGTGELFF TGCGCCAGCAGCTTAACGGGACAGGGGACCGGGGAGCTGTTTTTT
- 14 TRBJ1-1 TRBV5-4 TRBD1 CASSINRGVTEAFF TGTGCCAGCAGCATAAACAGGGGAGTCACTGAAGCTTTCTTT
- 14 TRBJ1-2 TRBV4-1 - CASSRAGADYGYTF TGCGCCAGCAGCCGAGCAGGGGCGGACTATGGCTACACCTTC
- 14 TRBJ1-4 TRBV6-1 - CASSVLGWGEKLFF TGTGCCAGCAGTGTGCTAGGATGGGGGGAAAAACTGTTTTTT
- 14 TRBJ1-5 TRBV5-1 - CASSPVGGGQPQHF TGCGCCAGCAGCCCGGTGGGGGGAGGACAGCCCCAGCATTTT
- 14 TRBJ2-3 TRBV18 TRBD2 CASSRTSGTDTQYF TGTGCCAGCTCACGTACTAGCGGGACAGATACGCAGTATTTT
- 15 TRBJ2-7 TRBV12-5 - CASGLVGGLSYEQYF TGTGCTAGTGGTTTGGTCGGTGGACTAAGCTACGAGCAGTACTTC
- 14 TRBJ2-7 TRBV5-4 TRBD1 CASSLSGQSDEQYF TGTGCCAGCAGCTTGTCGGGACAGAGTGACGAGCAGTACTTC
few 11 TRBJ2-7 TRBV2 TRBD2 CAGGLRGEQYF TGTGCCGGGGGACTACGGGGCGAGCAGTACTTC
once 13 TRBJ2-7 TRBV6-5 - CASSYGPQGEQYF TGTGCCAGCAGTTACGGACCCCAGGGCGAGCAGTACTTC
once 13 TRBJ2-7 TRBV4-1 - CASSQTPHTEQYF TGCGCCAGCAGCCAAACCCCCCATACCGAGCAGTACTTC
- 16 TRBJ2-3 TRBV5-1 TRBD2 CASSQSLAVSTDTQYF TGCGCCAGCAGCCAATCTCTAGCGGTTAGCACAGATACGCAGTATTTT
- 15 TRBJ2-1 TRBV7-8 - CASSFEIFGQNEQFF TGTGCCAGCAGCTTTGAGATATTCGGGCAGAATGAGCAGTTCTTC
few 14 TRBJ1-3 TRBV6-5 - CASTLGVTGNTIYF TGTGCCAGCACTCTCGGGGTAACGGGAAACACCATATATTTT
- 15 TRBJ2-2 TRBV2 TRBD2 CASSEIAGGTGELFF TGTGCCAGCAGTGAGATAGCGGGGGGGACCGGGGAGCTGTTTTTT
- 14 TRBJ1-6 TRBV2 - CASLTGADNSPLHF TGTGCCAGCTTGACGGGGGCAGATAATTCACCCCTCCACTTT
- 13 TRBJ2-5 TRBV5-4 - CASSLDWTGTQYF TGTGCCAGCAGTCTCGACTGGACCGGGACCCAGTACTTC
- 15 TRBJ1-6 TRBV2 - CASSEGAQYNSPLHF TGTGCCAGCAGTGAAGGGGCTCAATATAATTCACCCCTCCACTTT
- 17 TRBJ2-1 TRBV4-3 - CASSQDFRDWTYNEQFF TGCGCCAGCAGCCAAGATTTCCGGGACTGGACCTACAATGAGCAGTTCTTC
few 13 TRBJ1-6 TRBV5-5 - CASSLDAKSPLHF TGTGCCAGCAGCTTGGATGCGAAATCACCCCTCCACTTT
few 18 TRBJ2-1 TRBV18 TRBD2 CASSRAPQSGSSYNEQFF TGTGCCAGCTCCCGAGCCCCTCAAAGCGGGAGCTCCTACAATGAGCAGTTCTTC
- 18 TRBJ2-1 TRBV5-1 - CASSSREGGPSPYNEQFF TGCGCCAGCAGCTCGAGGGAAGGGGGGCCCTCCCCTTACAATGAGCAGTTCTTC
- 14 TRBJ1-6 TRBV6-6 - CASGASSYNSPLHF TGTGCCAGCGGTGCGAGCTCCTATAATTCACCCCTCCACTTT
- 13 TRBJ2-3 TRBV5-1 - CASTELPQDTQYF TGCGCCAGCACTGAGCTACCCCAAGATACGCAGTATTTT